Shown below are 16 T cell receptor beta chains from a single sample sequenced in a study of T cells in Graves' hyperthyroidism and ophthalmopathy. RNA transcripts served as the template for amplifying TCR beta CDR3 regions. The HTBI set primed first-round TCR CDR3 RT-PCR. TCRdb recomputed calls from the multiplex PCR reads with MiXCR, one row per CDR3 protein. The sample records about 270,000 distinct CDR3 sequences, around 15% being singletons. The material sequenced was blood. These receptors originate from a woman between 45 and 65 years old with Graves' hyperthyroidism that later progressed to Graves' ophthalmopathy.

The rearrangement links TRBV19 to TRBJ1-4; 9 nucleotides line up with TRBD1. The V gene end was trimmed by 5 bases and the J gene end by 3 bases; junction bases not matched to a gene: 1. From germline, CDR1 is LNHDA and CDR2 SQIVND (reference sequence). This CDR3 is built from 14 residues. The CDR3 sequence: CASSRTGANEKLFF. Here the CDR3 DNA reads TGTGCCAGTAGTCGGACAGGGGCTAATGAAAAACTGTTTTTT.

The chain uses TRBV15 and TRBJ1-1; no clear D. The CDR3 contains 11 residues. V gave up 3 bases and J gave up 8 bases, with 7 bases separating them. Per germline, CDR1 LNHNV and CDR2 YYDKDF (reference sequence). The CDR3 sequence is CATSSRHEAFF. CDR3 coding DNA: TGTGCCACCAGCAGCCGTCACGAAGCTTTCTTT.

This clonotype was found many times. The J gene is TRBJ2-7, the V gene TRBV20-1, with 7 bases that match TRBD2. The CDR3 spans 12 residues. Germline-derived CDR1 and CDR2 are DFQATT and SNEGSKA (reference sequence). V trimming: 5 bases; J trimming: 4 bases; junction bases outside the gene matches: 5. CDR3 in amino acids: CSAYRTRYEQYF. The CDR3 nucleotides are TGCAGTGCTTATCGGACTAGATACGAGCAGTACTTC.

Many counts were recorded for this clonotype. The V and J genes are TRBV28 and TRBJ1-6; D may be TRBD1 (6 bases). The CDR3 runs to 12 residues. The V gene lost 5 bases and the J gene lost 10 bases, with 9 bases spanning the gap. The germline V gene has CDR1 MDHEN and CDR2 SYDVKM. As DNA, the CDR3 is TGTGCCAGCAGTGTTACAGGGTCACCCCTCCACTTT. Translating it yields CASSVTGSPLHF. Full variable domain (remainder filled in from reference TRBV28 and TRBJ1-6): DVKVTQSSRYLVKRTGEKVFLECVQDMDHENMFWYRQDPGLGLRLIYFSYDVKMKEKGDIPEGYSVSREKKERFSLILESASTNQTSMYLCASSVTGSPLHFGNGTRLTVT.

This clonotype has at least ten counts. The rearrangement uses TRBV9 and TRBJ2-6; a weak D match, TRBD2 (5 bases). Between the trimmed V and J ends, which lost 0 bases and 1 base, there was a span of 5 bases. Germline-derived CDR1 and CDR2 are SGDLS and YYNGEE. The CDR3 runs 15 residues. The CDR3 DNA follows: TGTGCCAGCAGCGTAGGAGGGTCTGGGGCCAACGTCCTGACTTTC. This sequence encodes CASSVGGSGANVLTF.

This clonotype has ten or more counts. The CDR3 DNA follows: TGTGCCAGCAGCCGACAGGGTGCAGGCAGCTACACCTTC. Its translation is CASSRQGAGSYTF. The genes are TRBV7-6 and TRBJ1-2, with TRBD1 identical over 7 bases. The germline CDR1 and CDR2 sequences are SGHVS and FNYEAQ. Germline trimming cut 5 bases from V and 9 bases from J; bases unmatched to any gene: 9. CDR3 length: 13 residues.

V and J are TRBV5-1 and TRBJ2-1; 10 bases fit TRBD2. The germline V gene has CDR1 SGHRS and CDR2 YFSETQ. With 4 bases clipped from V and 3 bases from J, the junction kept 4 bases outside the gene matches. The CDR3 runs 15 residues. The CDR3 DNA reads as TGCGCCAGCAGCACGGGACTAGCGAGCTACAATGAGCAGTTCTTC. It yields the protein CASSTGLASYNEQFF. Filled out from reference TRBV5-1 and TRBJ2-1, the complete variable domain reads KAGVTQTPRYLIKTRGQQVTLSCSPISGHRSVSWYQQTPGQGLQFLFEYFSETQRNKGNFPGRFSGRQFSNSRSEMNVSTLELGDSALYLCASSTGLASYNEQFFGPGTRLTVL.

The CDR3 sequence is CASSLAGTGVEKLFF. CDR3 DNA: TGCGCCAGCAGCCTGGCCGGGACAGGGGTTGAAAAACTGTTTTTT. This chain connects TRBV5-1 to TRBJ1-4, with 10 positions matching TRBD1. Looked up from germline, CDR1 is SGHRS and CDR2 is YFSETQ. V shed 4 bases, J shed 7 bases, and the junction held 7 bases outside the gene matches. The CDR3 spans 15 residues.

This clonotype was recorded many times. The chain recombines TRBV11-2 with TRBJ1-2, with D possibly matching TRBD1 (6 bases). Between the trimmed V and J ends, which lost 5 bases and 3 bases, there was a span of 19 bases. Per germline, CDR1 SGHAT and CDR2 FQNNGV. This CDR3 has 16 residues. The CDR3, as DNA: TGTGCCAGCAGCCTTATATGGACAGCCTACCACTATGGCTACACCTTC. Translated, it gives CASSLIWTAYHYGYTF.

The sample holds many counts of this clonotype. V usage is TRBV4-1 and J usage is TRBJ2-5; TRBD2 matches 10 bases. CDR3 length equals 16 residues. Looked up from germline, CDR1 is MGHRA and CDR2 is YSYEKL. Germline trimming cut 0 bases from V and 6 bases from J; bases unmatched to any gene: 7. The CDR3 region is CASSQDLLAGVQTQYF. CDR3 DNA sequence: TGCGCCAGCAGCCAAGATCTCCTAGCGGGAGTGCAGACCCAGTACTTC.

This clonotype was seen many times. The rearrangement joins TRBV6-1 to TRBJ2-1, with a possible D match to TRBD1 (6 bases). CDR3 length equals 13 residues. CDR1 and CDR2 from the germline V gene are MNHNS and SASEGT. V was clipped by 8 bases and J by 4 bases, with 12 bases between them. CDR3 DNA sequence: TGTGCCAGCGGGGACACGGGGTACAATGAGCAGTTCTTC. This gives the protein CASGDTGYNEQFF.

This clonotype was seen at least ten times. The chain employs TRBV20-1 and TRBJ2-3; TRBD2 might be the D (6 bases). This CDR3 contains 14 residues. V was cut by 1 base and J by 8 bases, with 16 bases left in between. The V gene's germline CDR1 is DFQATT and CDR2 SNEGSKA (reference sequence). CDR3 protein: CSARGGASLGTQYF. Written as DNA, the CDR3 is TGCAGTGCTAGAGGCGGGGCAAGTCTGGGTACGCAGTATTTT.

V usage is TRBV13 and J usage is TRBJ2-1; tentative D call: TRBD1 (5 bases). There are 14 residues in the CDR3. V was trimmed by 5 bases and J by 4 bases, leaving 12 bases between them. CDR1 is PRHDT and CDR2 is FYEKMQ in the germline V gene (reference sequence). The CDR3 sequence: CASSDRQRYNEQFF. The CDR3 bases are TGTGCCAGCAGCGACCGACAGAGATACAATGAGCAGTTCTTC.

The chain recombines TRBV19 with TRBJ1-2; no definite D call. The CDR3 is made up of 15 amino acids. V was trimmed by 3 bases and J by 4 bases, leaving 15 bases between them. Germline CDR1 LNHDA, CDR2 SQIVND (reference sequence). Written as DNA, the CDR3 is TGTGCCAGTAGTATTTCCTATGAGGGCTCCTATGGCTACACCTTC. Translation gives CASSISYEGSYGYTF.

Ten or more counts support this clonotype. The chain combines TRBV3-1 with TRBJ1-2, with 7 positions matching TRBD1. Germline V gives CDR1 LGHDT, CDR2 YNNKEL (reference sequence). This CDR3 is 14 amino acids long. J gave up 2 bases and V 6 bases, and 6 bases lay outside the gene matches. The CDR3 spells CASRGQRTNYGYTF. In DNA form, the CDR3 reads TGTGCCAGCAGGGGACAGAGGACCAACTATGGCTACACCTTC.

This chain connects TRBV20-1 to TRBJ2-3, with D possibly being TRBD1 (7 bases). The germline V gene encodes CDR1 DFQATT and CDR2 SNEGSKA (reference sequence). This CDR3 is 17 amino acids long. V was shortened by 1 base and J by 0 bases, with 17 bases between the two germline ends. Here the CDR3 reads CSARGARRGQSTDTQYF. CDR3 bases: TGCAGTGCTAGAGGGGCCCGGAGGGGGCAAAGCACAGATACGCAGTATTTT.